The next 19 T cell receptor beta chains were all read from a single sample in a study of T-cell memory formation after mild COVID-19 (dated by TCRdb to about 2021). Library preparation was by 5' RACE. The listed sequencing device is Illumina NovaSeq 6000. TCRdb reanalyzed the raw reads on its own, using fastp at Q25 for trimming and MiXCR for clone calling, and kept in-frame beta chains. All rows with the same CDR3 protein become a single entry with the most common DNA and genes. The sample records approximately 52,000 distinct CDR3 sequences, 9.3% of which are singletons. About 10% of the sample rests with the top ten. Sequenced material: PBMCs or a T cell subset sorted from them (not recorded which). These receptors originate from an adult woman who had mild COVID-19 (a few samples of this study predate the infection). The sample titles of this study are shuffled in the database, so cell type and time point are left out; the donor was told from shared clones.

This clonotype was picked up many times. The chain carries TRBV7-2 and TRBJ2-5; a possible D gene is TRBD2 (6 bases). Between the trimmed V and J ends, which lost 8 bases and 4 bases, there was a span of 14 bases. Germline V gene lookup returns CDR1 SGHTA and CDR2 FQGNSA. This CDR3 has 13 amino acids. The CDR3 spells CASDGSIGETQYF. Written as DNA, the CDR3 is TGTGCCAGCGACGGGAGCATAGGAGAGACCCAGTACTTC.

This chain uses TRBV3-1 with TRBJ2-1; D gene unclear. V was cut by 4 bases and J by 8 bases, with 15 bases left in between. The CDR3 extends over 14 amino acids. CDR1 is LGHDT, CDR2 YNNKEL, per germline (reference sequence). The CDR3 is CASSPSRRGHEQFF. DNA of the CDR3: TGTGCCAGCAGCCCCAGCAGGAGAGGTCATGAGCAGTTCTTC.

This clonotype was counted many times. This sequence joins TRBV12-3 or TRBV12-4 and TRBJ2-3; TRBD2 aligns across 7 bases. The CDR3 is 15 residues long. After removal of 6 bases from V and 0 bases from J, the junction contained 6 bases not matched to a gene. The DNA of the CDR3 is TGTGCCAGCAGGGTTGGTAGCGGGAGCACAGATACGCAGTATTTT. This codes for CASRVGSGSTDTQYF.

The chain joins TRBV5-1 to TRBJ1-1; D remains ambiguous. The germline V gene encodes CDR1 SGHRS and CDR2 YFSETQ. The CDR3 loop spans 14 amino acids. The V end was cut by 4 bases, the J end by 2 bases, with 12 bases between. CDR3 nucleotide sequence: TGCGCCAGCAGCGCGGCATTGTCTAACACTGAAGCTTTCTTT. Translating it yields CASSAALSNTEAFF.

This clonotype has more than one count but fewer than ten. CDR3 protein: CASSLVPLDEKLFF. The CDR3 coding sequence is TGTGCCAGCAGCTTAGTACCCCTTGATGAAAAACTGTTTTTT. The chain recombines TRBV7-9 with TRBJ1-4; D gene ambiguous. CDR1 is SEHNR, CDR2 FQNEAQ, per germline (reference sequence). V lost 1 base and J 6 bases, leaving 9 bases between the germline ends. CDR3 length equals 14 residues.

This clonotype was counted a few times. This rearrangement joins TRBV5-5 to TRBJ1-1; D ambiguous. Germline V gene sequence: CDR1 SGHKS, CDR2 YYEKEE (reference sequence). This CDR3 is built from 15 residues. The V end was cut by 3 bases, the J end by 1 base, with 13 bases between. The CDR3 DNA reads TGTGCCAGCAGCTCCTACTCACGGGGGAACACTGAAGCTTTCTTT. It yields the protein CASSSYSRGNTEAFF.

This clonotype was observed many times. This sequence joins TRBV6-5 and TRBJ2-1; 11 positions agree with TRBD2. Germline-derived CDR1 and CDR2 are MNHEY and SVGAGI. CDR3 length: 15 amino acids. Trimming removed 3 bases from V and 10 bases from J; junction bases left unmatched: 8. CDR3 coding DNA: TGTGCCAGCAGTTATTACTCTAGCGGGGGGTACGAGCAGTTCTTC. This translates into CASSYYSSGGYEQFF.

This chain connects TRBV20-1 to TRBJ2-3; 8 bases match TRBD2. The CDR3 is 13 residues long. Germline trimming cut 3 bases from V and 8 bases from J; bases unmatched to any gene: 7. Germline V gives CDR1 DFQATT, CDR2 SNEGSKA (reference sequence). The CDR3 nucleotides are TGCAGTGCTAGCGTAGCGGGAATGGGTACGCAGTATTTT. Translating it yields CSASVAGMGTQYF.

In its sample, this clonotype was seen many times. This chain uses TRBV29-1 with TRBJ2-1, with 7 bases aligning to TRBD2. Germline values: CDR1 SQVTM, CDR2 ANQGSEA. This CDR3 has 15 residues. With V trimmed by 5 bases and J by 2 bases, 9 bases remained unmatched. This chain's CDR3 is CSVPPSGLAYNEQFF. The CDR3 DNA follows: TGCAGCGTTCCACCTAGCGGCCTAGCCTACAATGAGCAGTTCTTC.

In its sample, this clonotype was seen a few times. The chain joins TRBV20-1 to TRBJ2-1; the D gene is possibly TRBD1 (5 bases). CDR3 size: 15 residues. Germline lookup yields CDR1 DFQATT and CDR2 SNEGSKA (reference sequence). V was trimmed by 6 bases and J by 0 bases, leaving 15 bases between them. The CDR3 region is CSAPGHGDSYNEQFF. The CDR3 DNA follows: TGCAGTGCCCCAGGACACGGCGACTCCTACAATGAGCAGTTCTTC.

The chain is built from TRBV12-3 or TRBV12-4 and TRBJ1-6, with TRBD1 matching 9 bases. Trimming at V came to 6 bases and at J to 7 bases, leaving 28 bases not matched to a gene. This CDR3 has 22 amino acids. CDR3 sequence (DNA): TGTGCCAGCAGCTTCGACTCCGGGACAGGGAAGAGGAGAGGCCCGTCAAATTCACCCCTCCACTTT. This encodes CASSFDSGTGKRRGPSNSPLHF.

This clonotype was detected many times. V and J are TRBV7-9 and TRBJ2-5, with D unresolved. V lost 3 bases to trimming and J lost 2 bases, with 4 bases between them. CDR1 and CDR2 from the germline V gene are SEHNR and FQNEAQ (reference sequence). The CDR3 is 12 amino acids. This chain's CDR3 is CASSFAQETQYF. CDR3 nucleotides: TGTGCCAGCAGCTTCGCACAAGAGACCCAGTACTTC.

This clonotype turned up a few times. The chain joins TRBV18 to TRBJ2-7; 9 nucleotides match TRBD1. Trimming at V came to 6 bases and at J to 4 bases, leaving 7 bases not matched to a gene. This CDR3 has 14 amino acids. CDR1 is KGHSH, CDR2 LQKENI, per germline. The CDR3 spells CASSRSGTGYEQYF. CDR3 nucleotides: TGTGCCAGCTCCCGCTCCGGGACAGGGTACGAGCAGTACTTC.

This chain joins TRBV7-9 and TRBJ2-7, with D uncertain. V gave up 5 bases and J gave up 4 bases, with 9 bases separating them. Germline values: CDR1 SEHNR, CDR2 FQNEAQ (reference sequence). There are 12 residues in the CDR3. CDR3 nucleotide sequence: TGTGCCAGCAGCACGACGGTTTACGAGCAGTACTTC. This codes for CASSTTVYEQYF. The whole variable domain, filled in from reference TRBV7-9 and TRBJ2-7, reads DTGVSQNPRHKITKRGQNVTFRCDPISEHNRLYWYRQTLGQGPEFLTYFQNEAQLEKSRLLSDRFSAERPKGSFSTLEIQRTEQGDSAMYLCASSTTVYEQYFGPGTRLTVT.

The V call is TRBV10-3, the J call TRBJ2-3; unclear D gene. Trimming took 2 bases from V and 4 from J, leaving 13 bases between them. The CDR3 has 15 amino acids. Germline loops: CDR1 ENHRY, CDR2 SYGVKD. The DNA for the CDR3 is TGTGCCATCAGTGAGCCGGACCTCCCAGCAGATACGCAGTATTTT. Amino acid sequence: CAISEPDLPADTQYF.

The CDR3 here is CASTREGKYEQYF. The DNA of the CDR3 is TGCGCCAGCACTAGGGAGGGAAAATACGAGCAGTACTTC. This chain connects TRBV5-1 to TRBJ2-7, with 7 bases identical to TRBD2. The V gene's germline CDR1 is SGHRS and CDR2 YFSETQ. CDR3 size: 13 residues. With 6 bases clipped from V and 4 bases from J, the junction kept 7 bases outside the gene matches.

This clonotype has more than one count but fewer than ten. The rearrangement uses TRBV29-1 and TRBJ1-1, with D uncertain. Germline-derived CDR1 and CDR2 are SQVTM and ANQGSEA. This CDR3 contains 12 residues. V lost 3 bases and J lost 9, with 14 bases in between. CDR3 DNA: TGCAGCGTTGAGGGCGATCGGAACAAAGCTTTCTTT. Protein: CSVEGDRNKAFF.

The V and J genes are TRBV27 and TRBJ1-4; tentatively, D is TRBD1 (6 bases). CDR3 length: 14 residues. V gave up 2 bases and J gave up 4 bases, with 8 bases separating them. Per germline, CDR1 MNHEY and CDR2 SMNVEV (reference sequence). Here the CDR3 DNA reads TGTGCCAGCAGTTTAAGCAGGGGTAATGAAAAACTGTTTTTT. Its protein is CASSLSRGNEKLFF.

In this sample, this clonotype turned up a few times. The rearrangement links TRBV29-1 to TRBJ2-3; D ambiguous. CDR1 SQVTM and CDR2 ANQGSEA come from the germline V gene. The CDR3 is made up of 11 amino acids. V was clipped by 7 bases and J by 6 bases, with 11 bases between them. In DNA, the CDR3 is TGCAGCGGAGACCATCTGGATACGCAGTATTTT. It codes for CSGDHLDTQYF.